Reported below is one TCR beta chain. The clone's antigen remains unknown. No base quality information exists; no much larger clone differs at one position. The sample's time point, from its label and the paper: baseline before first vaccination. This specimen's treatment or condition label, per the study, means: meningococcal conjugate vaccine given as trial control. Samples from vaccinated people were obtained from the UK trials COV001 and COV002, which included a single-blind randomized controlled phase 2/3 trial of AZD1222 (ChAdOx1 nCoV-19) in healthy adults. For TCRbeta chain sequencing, PBMC samples from trial participants were taken at day 0 and at day 28 after the second dose. CDR1 and CDR2 (MGHRA, YSYEKL) derive from the germline V gene. V gives up 4 bases and J gives up 7 bases, and the segment between their germline ends measures 14 bases. The CDR3, from cysteine to phenylalanine, totals 14 residues. Only the CDR3 portion is preserved as DNA: 42 bases, with reading frame beginning at the first base.

This record belongs to a study of T cell responses to AZD1222 COVID-19 vaccine (dated by TCRdb to about 2021). Broadly, across the study: A total of approximately 250 trial participants underwent TCR sequencing, of whom around 210 had received two doses of AZD1222 and approximately 26 had received two doses of the MenACWY control vaccine. Trial participants were enrolled by age into subgroups of 18-55, 56-69 and 70-plus years, and around 140, 26 and 57 TCR-sequenced participants, respectively, were included in these subgroups.

Summary of the overall study and its limitations: Spike-specific TCR breadth and depth rose significantly after two AZD1222 doses compared with day 0 and with MenACWY recipients. The 56-69-year group was small, and its depth increase did not reach significance, likely because of low power. Participants were mostly white British, with more females than males. The authors suggested clonal diversity may have been underestimated. The whole spike protein was spanned by vaccine-associated CD4 TCRs, and dominant responses were seen in regions 160-218 and 743-854. No day 14 peak-response samples were available, so repertoires were characterized only after the peak T cell response. Epitopes outside the regions mutated in the B.1.351 and B.1.1.7 variants were reportedly recognized by nearly half of the unique spike-specific TCRs. Conclusions about previously exposed vaccinees were limited because only 6 or 7 AZD1222 recipients were SARS-CoV-2 seropositive at baseline.

The CDR3 regions of human TCRbeta chains were analyzed by immunosequencing. For the original study's pipeline: TCRs in the repertoires were compared against a reference library of SARS-CoV-2-specific TCRs that had been generated with the MIRA antigen-specificity platform. Breadth was defined as the fraction of unique TCRs that were SARS-CoV-2-associated, and depth was defined as the fraction of total T cells that were SARS-CoV-2-associated. Using the MIRA data, every spike-specific TCR was mapped to the spike region that the TCR reacted to and assigned to either a CD4 or a CD8 class. Log10-transformed breadth and depth values were compared by one-way ANOVA with Sidak's multiple comparisons tests. The table was pulled from immuneACCESS by TCRdb, which kept in-frame rearrangements only. Such tables lose some clones; where checked, under half of the loss comes from unresolved V genes, and the rest has no known cause. Clonal size and the V and J genes are those of that table, whereas D and trimming came from the DNA. Present in this sample are 70,000 to 95,000 clones, roughly 91% of which were seen just once. The ten most abundant clones make up about 2.7% of the sample.

The chain couples TRBV4-1 to TRBJ1-5; the D region possibly corresponds to TRBD1 (5 bases align). The source of this sequence is an adult in good health. The source material was peripheral blood, sampled on day 0 of MenACWY control vaccination. The bases are TGCGCCAGCAGCCCGCAGGCTTCAGGGCAGCCCCAGCATTTT. It codes for CASSPQASGQPQHF.